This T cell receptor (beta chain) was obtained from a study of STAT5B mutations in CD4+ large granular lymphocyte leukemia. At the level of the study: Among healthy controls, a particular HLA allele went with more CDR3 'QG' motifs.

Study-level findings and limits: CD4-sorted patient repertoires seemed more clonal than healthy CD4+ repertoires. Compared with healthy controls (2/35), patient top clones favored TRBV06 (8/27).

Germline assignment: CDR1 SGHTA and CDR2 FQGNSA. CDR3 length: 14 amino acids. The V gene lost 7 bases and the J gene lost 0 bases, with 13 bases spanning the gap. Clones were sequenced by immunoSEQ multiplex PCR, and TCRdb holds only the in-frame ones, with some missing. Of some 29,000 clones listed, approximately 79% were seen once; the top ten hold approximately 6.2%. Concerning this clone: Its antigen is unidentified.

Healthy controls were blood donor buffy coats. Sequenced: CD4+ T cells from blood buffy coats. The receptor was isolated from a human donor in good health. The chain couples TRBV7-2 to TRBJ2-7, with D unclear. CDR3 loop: CASTEQLHSYEQYF. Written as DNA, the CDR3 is TGTGCCAGCACCGAGCAACTGCACTCCTACGAGCAGTACTTC.